The 5 T cell receptor beta chains listed next were all sequenced from one sample in a study of blood T cell repertoires in COVID-19. Repertoires were generated with immunoSEQ multiplex PCR, while TCRdb's copy carries only in-frame clones and drops some. The sample holds 110,000 or so clones, approximately 77% seen once. The sample was peripheral blood. These receptors were obtained from a human donor in a cohort sampled during active COVID-19.

The chain carries TRBV29-1 and TRBJ1-2, with a tentative D call TRBD1 (6 bases). V lost 2 bases to trimming and J lost 4 bases, with 17 bases between them. The CDR3 has 15 residues. Germline values: CDR1 SQVTM, CDR2 ANQGSEA. This chain's CDR3 is CSVEFLQGRGYGYTF. DNA of the CDR3: TGCAGCGTTGAATTTTTGCAGGGGAGGGGCTATGGCTACACCTTC.

The rearrangement links TRBV30 to TRBJ2-7; weak D call: TRBD2 (6 bases). The CDR3 is made up of 14 amino acids. CDR1 is GTSNPN and CDR2 is SVGIG in the germline V gene (reference sequence). Trimming removed 3 bases at V and 4 bases at J, with 16 bases between. The CDR3 sequence is CAWRAPGAGYEQYF. CDR3 DNA sequence: TGTGCCTGGAGGGCGCCCGGGGCGGGGTACGAGCAGTACTTC. The entire variable domain, with the rest obtained from reference TRBV30 and TRBJ2-7, is as follows: SQTIHQWPATLVQPVGSPLSLECTVEGTSNPNLYWYRQAAGRGLQLLFYSVGIGQISSEVPQNLSASRPQDRQFILSSKKLLLSDSGFYLCAWRAPGAGYEQYFGPGTRLTVT.

The V gene is TRBV5-6, the J gene TRBJ1-1; D not certain. Germline CDR1 is SGHDT and CDR2 is YYEEEE. Trimming pared 6 bases from V and 1 base from J, leaving 10 bases between. The CDR3 covers 13 residues. CDR3 amino acids: CASNLRANTEAFF. CDR3 bases: TGTGCCAGCAACCTGAGGGCGAACACTGAAGCTTTCTTT.

This clone was seen more than once but under ten times. V usage is TRBV28 and J usage is TRBJ2-7; D is unclear. There are 14 residues in the CDR3. Germline CDR1 is MDHEN and CDR2 is SYDVKM. The V end was cut by 6 bases, the J end by 0 bases, with 12 bases between. CDR3: CASRPRLNSYEQYF. As DNA, the CDR3 is TGTGCCAGCAGACCCCGACTGAACTCCTACGAGCAGTACTTC. The whole variable domain, remainder taken from reference TRBV28 and TRBJ2-7, is DVKVTQSSRYLVKRTGEKVFLECVQDMDHENMFWYRQDPGLGLRLIYFSYDVKMKEKGDIPEGYSVSREKKERFSLILESASTNQTSMYLCASRPRLNSYEQYFGPGTRLTVT.

The gene calls are TRBV5-1 and TRBJ1-1; 8 bases match TRBD1. V lost 4 bases to trimming and J lost 3 bases; unmatched junction nucleotides: 11. The V gene's germline CDR1 is SGHRS and CDR2 YFSETQ. The CDR3 loop spans 16 amino acids. The CDR3 region is CASSGGQGYSDTEAFF. The CDR3 coding sequence is TGCGCCAGCAGCGGAGGACAGGGTTATTCTGACACTGAAGCTTTCTTT.